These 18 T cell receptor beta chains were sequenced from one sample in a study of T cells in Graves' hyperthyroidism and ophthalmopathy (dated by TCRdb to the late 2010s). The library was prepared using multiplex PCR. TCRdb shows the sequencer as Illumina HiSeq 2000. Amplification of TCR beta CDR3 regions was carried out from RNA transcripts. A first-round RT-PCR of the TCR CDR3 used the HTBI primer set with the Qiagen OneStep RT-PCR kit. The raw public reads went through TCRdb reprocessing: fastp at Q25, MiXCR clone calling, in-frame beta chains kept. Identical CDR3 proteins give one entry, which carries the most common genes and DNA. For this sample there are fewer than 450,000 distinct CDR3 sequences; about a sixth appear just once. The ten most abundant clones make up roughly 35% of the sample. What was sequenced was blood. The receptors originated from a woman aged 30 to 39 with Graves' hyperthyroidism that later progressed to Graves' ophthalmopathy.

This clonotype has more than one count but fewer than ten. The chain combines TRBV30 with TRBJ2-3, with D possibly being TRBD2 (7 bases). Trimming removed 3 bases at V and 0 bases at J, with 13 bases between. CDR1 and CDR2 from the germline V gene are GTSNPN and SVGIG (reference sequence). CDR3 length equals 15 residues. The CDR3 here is CAWSEGGVSTDTQYF. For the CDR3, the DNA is TGTGCCTGGAGCGAGGGGGGGGTAAGCACAGATACGCAGTATTTT. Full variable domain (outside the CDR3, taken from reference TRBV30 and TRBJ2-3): SQTIHQWPATLVQPVGSPLSLECTVEGTSNPNLYWYRQAAGRGLQLLFYSVGIGQISSEVPQNLSASRPQDRQFILSSKKLLLSDSGFYLCAWSEGGVSTDTQYFGPGTRLTVL.

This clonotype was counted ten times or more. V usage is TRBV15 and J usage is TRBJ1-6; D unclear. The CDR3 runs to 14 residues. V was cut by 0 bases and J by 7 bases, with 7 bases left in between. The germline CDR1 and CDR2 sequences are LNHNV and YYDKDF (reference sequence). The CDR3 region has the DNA TGTGCCACCAGCAGAGAGATGGGAAATTCACCCCTCCACTTT. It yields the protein CATSREMGNSPLHF.

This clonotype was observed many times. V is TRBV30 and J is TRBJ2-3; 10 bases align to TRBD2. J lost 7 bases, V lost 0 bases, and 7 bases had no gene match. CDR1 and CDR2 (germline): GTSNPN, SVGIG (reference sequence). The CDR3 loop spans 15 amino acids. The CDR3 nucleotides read TGTGCCTGGAGTGTGGGAGCGGGAGGGGAAAATACGCAGTATTTT. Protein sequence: CAWSVGAGGENTQYF.

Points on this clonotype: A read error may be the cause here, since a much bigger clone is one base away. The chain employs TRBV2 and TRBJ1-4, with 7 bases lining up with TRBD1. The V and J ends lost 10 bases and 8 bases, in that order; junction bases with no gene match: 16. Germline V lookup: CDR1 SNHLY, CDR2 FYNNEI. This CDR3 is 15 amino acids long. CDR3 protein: CAIRWPTGVGEKLFF. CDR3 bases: TGTGCCATCCGGTGGCCCACAGGGGTCGGGGAAAAACTGTTTTTT.

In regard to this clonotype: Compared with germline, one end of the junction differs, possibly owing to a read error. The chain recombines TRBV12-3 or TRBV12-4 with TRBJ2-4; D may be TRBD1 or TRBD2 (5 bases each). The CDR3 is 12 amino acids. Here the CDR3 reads CASSSRGDIQCF. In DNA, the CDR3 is TGTGCCAGCAGTTCGAGGGGAGACATTCAGTGCTTC.

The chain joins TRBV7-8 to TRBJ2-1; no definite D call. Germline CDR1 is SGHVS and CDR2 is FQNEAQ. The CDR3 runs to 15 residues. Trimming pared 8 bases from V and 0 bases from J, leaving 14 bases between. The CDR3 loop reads CASLLDAGSYNEQFF. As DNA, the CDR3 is TGTGCCAGCCTGTTGGACGCAGGCTCCTACAATGAGCAGTTCTTC.

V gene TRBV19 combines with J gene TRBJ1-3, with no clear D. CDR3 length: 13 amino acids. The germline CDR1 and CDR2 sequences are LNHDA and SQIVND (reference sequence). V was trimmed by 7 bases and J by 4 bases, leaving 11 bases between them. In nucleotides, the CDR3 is TGTGCCAGTATCAATGGGCCAGGAAACACCATATATTTT. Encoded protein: CASINGPGNTIYF.

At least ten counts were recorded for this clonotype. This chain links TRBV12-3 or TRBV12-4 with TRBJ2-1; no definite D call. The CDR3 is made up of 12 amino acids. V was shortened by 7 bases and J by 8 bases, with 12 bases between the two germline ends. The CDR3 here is CASTLTGDEQFF. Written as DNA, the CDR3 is TGTGCCAGCACCTTGACGGGCGATGAGCAGTTCTTC.

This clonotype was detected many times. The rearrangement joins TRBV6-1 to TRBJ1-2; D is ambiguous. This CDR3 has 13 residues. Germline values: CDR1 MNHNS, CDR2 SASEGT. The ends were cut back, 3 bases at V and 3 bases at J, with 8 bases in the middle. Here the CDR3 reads CASSEPGYYGYTF. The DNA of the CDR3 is TGTGCCAGCAGTGAGCCAGGTTACTATGGCTACACCTTC.

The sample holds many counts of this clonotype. The CDR3 bases are TGTGCCAGCAGTTTACTAGCGGGAAAAGAGACCCAGTACTTC. This codes for CASSLLAGKETQYF. V and J are TRBV28 and TRBJ2-5; 9 nucleotides agree with TRBD2. V lost 2 bases, J lost 3 bases, and 1 base stayed unmatched. CDR1 is MDHEN and CDR2 is SYDVKM in the germline V gene. The CDR3 is 14 amino acids.

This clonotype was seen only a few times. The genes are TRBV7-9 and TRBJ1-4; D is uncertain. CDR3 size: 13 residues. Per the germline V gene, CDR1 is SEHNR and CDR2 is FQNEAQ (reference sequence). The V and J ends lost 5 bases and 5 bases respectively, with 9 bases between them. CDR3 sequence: CASSRKANEKLFF. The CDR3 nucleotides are TGTGCCAGCAGCAGGAAGGCGAATGAAAAACTGTTTTTT.

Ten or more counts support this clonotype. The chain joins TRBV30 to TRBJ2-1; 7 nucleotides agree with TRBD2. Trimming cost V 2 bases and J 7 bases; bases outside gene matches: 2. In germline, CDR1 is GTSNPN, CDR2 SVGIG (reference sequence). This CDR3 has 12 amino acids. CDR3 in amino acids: CAWSPGGNEQFF. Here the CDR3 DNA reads TGTGCCTGGAGTCCCGGGGGGAATGAGCAGTTCTTC.

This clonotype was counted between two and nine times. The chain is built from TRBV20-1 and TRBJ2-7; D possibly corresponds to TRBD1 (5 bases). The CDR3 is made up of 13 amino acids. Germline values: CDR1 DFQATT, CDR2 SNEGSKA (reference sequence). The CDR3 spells CSLQEKLTYEQYF. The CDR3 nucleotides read TGCAGCTTACAGGAAAAACTTACCTACGAGCAGTACTTC.

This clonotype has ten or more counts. CDR3 DNA sequence: TGCGCCAGCAGCTTCTCCCCCCACAGGATAGAAGAGACCCAGTACTTC. Translated, it gives CASSFSPHRIEETQYF. This chain connects TRBV5-1 to TRBJ2-5, with a tentative D call TRBD1 (5 bases). V lost 2 bases to trimming and J lost 3 bases, with 17 bases between them. The CDR3 spans 16 residues. Germline assignment: CDR1 SGHRS and CDR2 YFSETQ.

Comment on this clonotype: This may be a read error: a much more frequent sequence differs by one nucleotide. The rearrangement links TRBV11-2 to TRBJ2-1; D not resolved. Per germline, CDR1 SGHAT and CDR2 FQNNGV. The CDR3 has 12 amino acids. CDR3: CASSGASNEQLF. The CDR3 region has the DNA TGTGCCAGCAGCGGAGCCTCGAATGAGCAGCTCTTC.

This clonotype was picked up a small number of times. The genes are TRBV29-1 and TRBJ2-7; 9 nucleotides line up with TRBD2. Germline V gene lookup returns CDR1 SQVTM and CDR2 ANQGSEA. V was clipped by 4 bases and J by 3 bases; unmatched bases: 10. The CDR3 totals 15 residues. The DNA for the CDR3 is TGCAGCGTTGGACTACGACTAGCGGTGAACTACGAGCAGTACTTC. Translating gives CSVGLRLAVNYEQYF.

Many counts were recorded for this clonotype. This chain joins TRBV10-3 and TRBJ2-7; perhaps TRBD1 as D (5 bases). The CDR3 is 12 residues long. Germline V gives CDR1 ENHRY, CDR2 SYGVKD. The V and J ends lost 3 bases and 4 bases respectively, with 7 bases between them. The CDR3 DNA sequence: TGTGCCATCAGTGACAGGGCGTACGAGCAGTACTTC. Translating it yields CAISDRAYEQYF.

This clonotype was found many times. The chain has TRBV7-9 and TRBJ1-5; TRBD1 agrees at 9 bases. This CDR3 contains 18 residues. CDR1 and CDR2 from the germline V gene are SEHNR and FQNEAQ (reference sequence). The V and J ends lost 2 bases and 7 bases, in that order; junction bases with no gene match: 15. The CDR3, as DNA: TGTGCCAGCAGCTTATATTCGGGGGGACAGGGAGTTGGGCAGCCCCAGCATTTT. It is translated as CASSLYSGGQGVGQPQHF.